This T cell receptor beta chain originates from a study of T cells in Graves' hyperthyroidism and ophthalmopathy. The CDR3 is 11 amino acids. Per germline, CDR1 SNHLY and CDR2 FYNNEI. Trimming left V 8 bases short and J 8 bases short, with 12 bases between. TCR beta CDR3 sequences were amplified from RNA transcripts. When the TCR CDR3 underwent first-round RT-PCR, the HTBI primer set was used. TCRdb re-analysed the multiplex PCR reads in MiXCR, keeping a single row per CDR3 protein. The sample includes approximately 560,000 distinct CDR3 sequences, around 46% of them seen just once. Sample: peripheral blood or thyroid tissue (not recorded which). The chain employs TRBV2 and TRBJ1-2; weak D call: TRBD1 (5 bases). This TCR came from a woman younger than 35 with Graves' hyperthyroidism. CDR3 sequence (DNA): TGTGCCAGCGCGGGGACTTCGGGCTACACCTTC. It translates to CASAGTSGYTF.